This T cell receptor beta chain derives from a study of T cell repertoires in cytomegalovirus infection. One entry per CDR3 protein results from TCRdb running MiXCR on the reads. This sample has 400,000 or so distinct CDR3 sequences, with about 33% found just once. This clonotype was detected many times. Material: PBMCs. The TCR originated in a human donor in good health (CMV status not recorded). Some clones in this sample may be carry-over from other donors' samples.

CDR3 protein: CASRPEGSGNTIYF. CDR3 coding DNA: TGTGCCAGCAGACCCGAGGGCTCTGGAAACACCATATATTTT. The rearrangement links TRBV7-9 to TRBJ1-3; D remains ambiguous. The CDR3 has 14 amino acids. The germline V and J ends were trimmed by 6 bases and 0 bases, with 9 bases remaining between them. Germline CDR1 reads SEHNR; CDR2 reads FQNEAQ (reference sequence).